Presented here are 27 T cell receptor beta chains from one specimen sequenced in a study of vaccination and CD4 T cells after COVID-19. The treatment: approximately 9-day PBMC culture with coronavirus spike peptide pools or control peptides (ViraFEST assay). Their specific antigens are unknown. Sequencing of cultured CD4+ T cell DNA used the Oncomine TCR Beta short-read assay. TCRdb re-analysed the PCR reads in MiXCR, keeping a single row per CDR3 protein. The sample holds about 2,800 distinct CDR3 sequences, over 75% seen once. The sequenced material came from CD4+ T cells from blood, cultured in vitro. The receptors were sampled from a human donor who had recovered from COVID-19.

This clonotype was observed a handful of times. The V and J genes are TRBV6-1 and TRBJ1-2; D gene ambiguous. The CDR3 has 13 amino acids. Germline CDR1 reads MNHNS; CDR2 reads SASEGT. Trimming took 11 bases from V and 2 from J, leaving 15 bases between them. CDR3 region: CAGESTVNYGYTF. The CDR3 coding sequence is TGTGCCGGGGAATCGACGGTAAACTATGGCTACACCTTC.

The genes are TRBV20-1 and TRBJ2-5; D is unclear. Germline CDR1 DFQATT, CDR2 SNEGSKA (reference sequence). The CDR3 totals 15 residues. Trimming removed 1 base from V and 3 bases from J, with 15 bases in between. CDR3 coding DNA: TGCAGTGCTAGAGTTAGGGCGCGCGGCAAAGAGACCCAGTACTTC. Translation: CSARVRARGKETQYF.

V usage is TRBV10-3 and J usage is TRBJ2-7; 7 positions agree with TRBD1. This CDR3 is 15 amino acids long. V shed 0 bases, J shed 3 bases, and the junction held 5 bases outside the gene matches. Per the germline V gene, CDR1 is ENHRY and CDR2 is SYGVKD. CDR3 region: CAISESLDRSYEQYF. The DNA for the CDR3 is TGTGCCATCAGTGAGTCTCTGGACAGGAGCTACGAGCAGTACTTC.

Remarks on this clonotype: One junction end disagrees with the germline gene, perhaps due to a read error. V and J are TRBV7-9 and TRBJ2-2, with TRBD2 identical over 8 bases. This CDR3 contains 15 residues. Germline V gene sequence: CDR1 SEHNR, CDR2 FQNEAQ (reference sequence). The CDR3 bases are TGTGCCAGCGGCTTAGTAGCGGGGTACACCGGGGAGCTGTTTTTT. It translates to CASGLVAGYTGELFF.

The rearrangement links TRBV12-3 or TRBV12-4 to TRBJ1-5; D is unclear. This CDR3 comprises 13 residues. Trimming removed 5 bases from V and 4 bases from J, with 9 bases in between. CDR3 in DNA: TGTGCCAGCAGTAAAACCGCGAATCAGCCCCAGCATTTT. It specifies CASSKTANQPQHF.

The chain employs TRBV20-1 and TRBJ1-2, with TRBD1 identical over 8 bases. From germline, CDR1 is DFQATT and CDR2 SNEGSKA (reference sequence). V gave up 0 bases and J gave up 3 bases; unmatched junction bases: 3. The CDR3 consists of 14 residues. CDR3 sequence reads: CSARDPQGDYGYTF. In nucleotides, the CDR3 is TGCAGTGCTAGAGATCCACAGGGGGACTATGGCTACACCTTC.

CDR3 DNA: TGTGCCGCCAGGGAGGGGGGGATCACTGAAGCTTTCTTT. Encoded protein: CAAREGGITEAFF. This chain joins TRBV12-3 or TRBV12-4 and TRBJ1-1; TRBD1 is a possible D gene (6 bases). This CDR3 has 13 amino acids. The V end lost 11 bases, the J end lost 4 bases, and 17 bases lay between the germline ends.

This clonotype was seen a handful of times. V usage is TRBV12-3 or TRBV12-4 and J usage is TRBJ2-7; D unresolved. With 3 bases removed from V and 2 bases from J, the gap between germline ends came to 8 bases. The CDR3 contains 13 residues. The DNA of the CDR3 is TGTGCCAGCAGTTTGTCAGTCACCTACGAGCAGTACTTC. This encodes CASSLSVTYEQYF.

This sequence joins TRBV19 and TRBJ1-2, with no clear D. Germline CDR1 LNHDA, CDR2 SQIVND (reference sequence). The V gene lost 6 bases and the J gene lost 6 bases, with 17 bases spanning the gap. CDR3 length equals 14 residues. The DNA for the CDR3 is TGTGCCAGTAGGGCCGTGACTAGGGCGGATGGCTACACCTTC. Residues: CASRAVTRADGYTF.

The chain joins TRBV15 to TRBJ1-2, with a weak D call TRBD1 (6 bases). CDR1 LNHNV and CDR2 YYDKDF come from the germline V gene (reference sequence). CDR3 length: 16 amino acids. The V and J ends lost 1 base and 4 bases respectively, with 16 bases between them. The CDR3 DNA sequence: TGTGCCACCAGCAGAGTTCCAGGGGAGCTCGTCTATGGCTACACCTTC. Amino acids: CATSRVPGELVYGYTF.

The rearrangement links TRBV25-1 to TRBJ1-2; D remains ambiguous. V lost 4 bases and J 8 bases, leaving 23 bases between the germline ends. The CDR3 consists of 16 residues. CDR1 is MGHDK and CDR2 is SYGVNS in the germline V gene. As DNA, the CDR3 is TGTGCCAGCAGTGGCCCTACCCCCTACCAGTCTTCGGGCTACACCTTC. The encoded protein is CASSGPTPYQSSGYTF.

CDR3 sequence (DNA): TGTGCCAGCAGTTTAACAGGGGGCTTAAATGGCTACACCTTC. It specifies CASSLTGGLNGYTF. The V and J genes are TRBV28 and TRBJ1-2, with 9 bases that match TRBD1. The germline V gene has CDR1 MDHEN and CDR2 SYDVKM. This CDR3 comprises 14 residues. The J segment lost 6 bases and the V segment lost 2 bases, leaving 4 bases of the junction unmatched.

A remark on this clonotype: One end of the junction fails to match germline, which may point to a read error. The J gene is TRBJ1-6, the V gene TRBV20-1; the match to TRBD1 covers 8 bases. Germline CDR1 and CDR2: DFQATT and SNEGSKA (reference sequence). This CDR3 region has 18 residues. CDR3 bases: TGCAGTGCTCCCGACAGGGGCACTCCCCTCTCCTATAATTCTCCCCTCCACTTT. It is translated as CSAPDRGTPLSYNSPLHF.

The chain carries TRBV6-1 and TRBJ1-2, with D perhaps matching TRBD1 (5 bases). CDR1 MNHNS and CDR2 SASEGT come from the germline V gene. V shed 7 bases and J shed 7 bases, with 19 bases lying between them. The CDR3 runs to 14 residues. For the CDR3, the DNA is TGTGCCAGCAATAAAGACAGATTGGGGGTTGGCTACACCTTC. This sequence encodes CASNKDRLGVGYTF.

V and J are TRBV19 and TRBJ2-7; TRBD1 might be the D (5 bases). Germline values: CDR1 LNHDA, CDR2 SQIVND (reference sequence). The ends were cut back, 5 bases at V and 1 base at J, with 9 bases in the middle. The CDR3 runs 13 residues. In nucleotides, the CDR3 is TGTGCCAGTAGTCGTCCAGGGTCCTACGAGCAGTACTTC. Encoded protein: CASSRPGSYEQYF.

The chain joins TRBV2 to TRBJ1-2; TRBD1 might be the D (6 bases). Trimming removed 5 bases at V and 1 base at J, with 14 bases between. Germline values: CDR1 SNHLY, CDR2 FYNNEI. The CDR3 is made up of 15 amino acids. CDR3 sequence (DNA): TGTGCCAGCAGTAAAACAGGGCTGGGTAACTATGGCTACACCTTC. This sequence encodes CASSKTGLGNYGYTF.

This clonotype is labeled as large (0.1 to 1%). The chain's CDR3 is CSAPGGGANTQYF. Written as DNA, the CDR3 is TGCAGTGCTCCTGGCGGGGGGGCTAATACGCAGTATTTT. The J gene is TRBJ2-3, the V gene TRBV20-1; 9 positions match TRBD2. Looked up from germline, CDR1 is DFQATT and CDR2 is SNEGSKA (reference sequence). This CDR3 spans 13 amino acids. V was clipped by 5 bases and J by 7 bases; unmatched bases: 7.

The chain links TRBV6-5 to TRBJ1-2, with D possibly TRBD1 on 5 matching bases. Trimming cost V 0 bases and J 6 bases, with 20 bases left between them. This CDR3 is built from 17 residues. Germline loops: CDR1 MNHEY, CDR2 SVGAGI. The CDR3 loop is CASSYSNYEGARDGYTF. CDR3 sequence (DNA): TGTGCCAGCAGTTACTCGAACTATGAAGGGGCGCGGGATGGCTACACCTTC.

In this sample, this clonotype turned up a few times. The gene calls are TRBV5-1 and TRBJ1-2; 7 bases map to TRBD1. Germline values: CDR1 SGHRS, CDR2 YFSETQ. The CDR3 is made up of 14 amino acids. Trimming at V came to 0 bases and at J to 8 bases, leaving 7 bases not matched to a gene. CDR3 nucleotide sequence: TGCGCCAGCAGCTTGGGACAGGGAGGATACGGCTACACCTTC. This translates into CASSLGQGGYGYTF.

This chain links TRBV5-4 with TRBJ2-2; no definite D call. The CDR3 totals 16 residues. Germline CDR1 and CDR2: SGHNT and YYREEE (reference sequence). With 4 bases removed from V and 5 bases from J, the gap between germline ends came to 18 bases. The CDR3 sequence is CASSETLQTRTGELFF. The CDR3 DNA is TGTGCCAGCAGCGAAACTCTCCAAACGAGGACCGGGGAGCTGTTTTTT.

The J gene is TRBJ1-1, the V gene TRBV5-1, with a tentative D call TRBD1 (5 bases). From germline, CDR1 is SGHRS and CDR2 YFSETQ. The V gene lost 6 bases and the J gene lost 3 bases, with 18 bases spanning the gap. This CDR3 region has 15 residues. CDR3 residues: CASTSQRPGDTEAFF. For the CDR3, the DNA is TGCGCCAGCACCAGCCAGCGCCCGGGGGACACTGAAGCTTTCTTT.

The J gene is TRBJ1-3, the V gene TRBV28; unclear D gene. Trimming took off 1 base at V and 7 bases at J, with 5 bases between the two ends. Germline V lookup: CDR1 MDHEN, CDR2 SYDVKM. The CDR3 length is 12 residues. The CDR3 DNA reads as TGTGCCAGCAGTTTATTGGGGAACACCATATATTTT. Translating gives CASSLLGNTIYF.

The V call is TRBV27, the J call TRBJ1-2, with D unresolved. The CDR3 totals 13 residues. Trimming shortened V by 2 bases and J by 4 bases, and 8 bases separated the two germline ends. Germline V gene sequence: CDR1 MNHEY, CDR2 SMNVEV (reference sequence). The CDR3 sequence is CASSLGGPYGYTF. The CDR3 DNA reads TGTGCCAGCAGTTTAGGAGGGCCCTATGGCTACACCTTC.

This sequence joins TRBV19 and TRBJ2-3, with TRBD2 as a possible D gene (5 bases). The germline V and J ends were trimmed by 6 bases and 4 bases, with 17 bases remaining between them. The CDR3 runs to 15 residues. Germline values: CDR1 LNHDA, CDR2 SQIVND (reference sequence). This chain's CDR3 is CASSRVGLFPDTQYF. CDR3 coding DNA: TGTGCCAGTAGCCGTGTCGGACTTTTCCCAGATACGCAGTATTTT.

This chain uses TRBV7-9 with TRBJ1-2; 8 nucleotides line up with TRBD1. J lost 3 bases, V lost 6 bases, and 3 bases had no gene match. The CDR3 loop spans 13 amino acids. Germline CDR1 is SEHNR and CDR2 is FQNEAQ (reference sequence). The CDR3 reads CASSPGGDYGYTF. CDR3 coding DNA: TGTGCCAGCAGTCCAGGGGGCGACTATGGCTACACCTTC.

This clonotype is classed as large. The rearrangement uses TRBV7-8 and TRBJ1-5; 7 bases line up with TRBD1. Losses at the gene ends were 5 bases for V and 4 bases for J; bases not matched to a gene: 5. The CDR3 covers 14 residues. Germline loops: CDR1 SGHVS, CDR2 FQNEAQ. CDR3 in amino acids: CASSDREGNQPQHF. CDR3 sequence (DNA): TGTGCCAGCAGCGACAGGGAAGGGAATCAGCCCCAGCATTTT.

The chain links TRBV27 to TRBJ2-2; TRBD1 matches at 8 bases. The germline CDR1 and CDR2 sequences are MNHEY and SMNVEV (reference sequence). The V and J ends lost 4 bases and 5 bases, in that order; junction bases with no gene match: 3. This CDR3 contains 14 residues. This CDR3 reads CASSSGQGTGELFF. The CDR3 DNA reads as TGTGCCAGCAGTTCAGGACAGGGTACCGGGGAGCTGTTTTTT.